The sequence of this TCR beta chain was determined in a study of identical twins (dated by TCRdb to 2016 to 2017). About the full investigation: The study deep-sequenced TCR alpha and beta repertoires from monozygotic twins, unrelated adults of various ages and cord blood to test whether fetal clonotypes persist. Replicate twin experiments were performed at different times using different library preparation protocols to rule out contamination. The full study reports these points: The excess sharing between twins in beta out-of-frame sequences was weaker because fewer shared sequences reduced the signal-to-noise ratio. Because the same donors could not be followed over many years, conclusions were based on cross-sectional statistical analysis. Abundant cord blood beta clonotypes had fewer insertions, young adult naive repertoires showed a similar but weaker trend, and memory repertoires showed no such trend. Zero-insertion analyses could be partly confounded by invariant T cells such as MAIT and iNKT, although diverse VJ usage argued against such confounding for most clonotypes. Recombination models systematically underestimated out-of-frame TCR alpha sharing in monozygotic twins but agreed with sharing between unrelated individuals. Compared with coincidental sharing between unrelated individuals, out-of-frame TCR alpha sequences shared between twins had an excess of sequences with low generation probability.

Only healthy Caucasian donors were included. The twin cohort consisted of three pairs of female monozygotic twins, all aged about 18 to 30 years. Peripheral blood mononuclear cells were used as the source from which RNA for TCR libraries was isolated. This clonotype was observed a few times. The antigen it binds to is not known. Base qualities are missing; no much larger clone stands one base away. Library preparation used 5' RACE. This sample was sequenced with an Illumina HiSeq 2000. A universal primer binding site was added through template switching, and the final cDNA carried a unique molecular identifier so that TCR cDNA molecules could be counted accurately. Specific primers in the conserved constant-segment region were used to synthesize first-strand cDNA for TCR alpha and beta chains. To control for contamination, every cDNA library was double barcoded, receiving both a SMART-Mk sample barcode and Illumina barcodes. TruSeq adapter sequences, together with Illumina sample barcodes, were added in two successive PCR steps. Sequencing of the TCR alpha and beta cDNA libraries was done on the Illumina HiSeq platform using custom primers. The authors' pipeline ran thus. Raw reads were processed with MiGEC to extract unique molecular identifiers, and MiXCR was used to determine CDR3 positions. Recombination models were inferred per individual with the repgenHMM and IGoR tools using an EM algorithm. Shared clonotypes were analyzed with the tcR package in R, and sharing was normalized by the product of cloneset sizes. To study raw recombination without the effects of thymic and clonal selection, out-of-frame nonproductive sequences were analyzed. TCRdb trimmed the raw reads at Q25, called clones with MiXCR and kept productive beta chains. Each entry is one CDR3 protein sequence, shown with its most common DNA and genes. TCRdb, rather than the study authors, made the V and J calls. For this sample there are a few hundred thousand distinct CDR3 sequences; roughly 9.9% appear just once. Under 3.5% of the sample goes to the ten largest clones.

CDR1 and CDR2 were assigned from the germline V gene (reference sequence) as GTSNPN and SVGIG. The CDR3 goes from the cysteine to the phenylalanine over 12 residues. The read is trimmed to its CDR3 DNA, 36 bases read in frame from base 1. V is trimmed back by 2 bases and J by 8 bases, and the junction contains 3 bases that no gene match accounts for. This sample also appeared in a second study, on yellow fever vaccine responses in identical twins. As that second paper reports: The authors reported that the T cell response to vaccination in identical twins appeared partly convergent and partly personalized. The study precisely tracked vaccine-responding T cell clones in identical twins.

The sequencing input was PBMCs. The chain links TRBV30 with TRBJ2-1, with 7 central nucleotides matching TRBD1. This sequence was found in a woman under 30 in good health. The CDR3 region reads CAWSQGGDEQFF. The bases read TGTGCCTGGAGTCAAGGGGGCGATGAGCAGTTCTTC.